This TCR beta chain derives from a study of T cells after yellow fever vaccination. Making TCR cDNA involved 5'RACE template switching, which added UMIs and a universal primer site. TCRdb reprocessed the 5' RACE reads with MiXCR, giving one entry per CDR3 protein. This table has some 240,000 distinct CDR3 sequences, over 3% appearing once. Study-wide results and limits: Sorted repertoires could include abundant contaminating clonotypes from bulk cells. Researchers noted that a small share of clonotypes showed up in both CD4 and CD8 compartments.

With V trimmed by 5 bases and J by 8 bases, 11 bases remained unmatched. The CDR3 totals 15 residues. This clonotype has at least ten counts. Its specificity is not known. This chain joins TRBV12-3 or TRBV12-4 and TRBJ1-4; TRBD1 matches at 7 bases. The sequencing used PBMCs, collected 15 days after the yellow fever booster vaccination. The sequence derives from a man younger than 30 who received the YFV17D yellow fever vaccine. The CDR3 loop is CASSPMDRRREKLFF. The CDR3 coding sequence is TGTGCCAGCAGTCCGATGGACAGGAGGAGAGAAAAACTGTTTTTT.